The 20 T cell receptor beta chains given below trace back to one sample, sequenced in a study of OX40 agonist ivuxolimab in advanced cancers. Only in-frame clones appear in the TCRdb table, and some are missing; sequencing was by immunoSEQ multiplex PCR. The sample holds tens of thousands of clones, more than 80% seen once. Sequenced here: CD4+ or CD8+ T cells sorted from blood, sampled in a trial of the OX40 agonist ivuxolimab. These receptors all stem from an adult with an advanced solid tumor such as melanoma, head and neck, liver or kidney cancer.

The chain uses TRBV11-2 and TRBJ2-7; D is tentatively TRBD1 or TRBD2 (5 bases each). V was clipped by 0 bases and J by 5 bases, with 8 bases between them. This CDR3 has 13 amino acids. Per germline, CDR1 SGHAT and CDR2 FQNNGV. CDR3 nucleotides: TGTGCCAGCAGCTTAGAAGGGACCAACGAGCAGTACTTC. As protein: CASSLEGTNEQYF.

This chain joins TRBV30 and TRBJ2-1; D ambiguous. CDR1 and CDR2 from the germline V gene are GTSNPN and SVGIG (reference sequence). This CDR3 comprises 12 residues. Trimming took off 0 bases at V and 7 bases at J, with 7 bases between the two ends. The CDR3, as DNA: TGTGCCTGGAGTGTACTGGGGAATGAGCAGTTCTTC. This codes for CAWSVLGNEQFF.

This sequence joins TRBV27 and TRBJ1-1; D is unclear. The germline CDR1 and CDR2 sequences are MNHEY and SMNVEV (reference sequence). Trimming left V 4 bases short and J 4 bases short, with 16 bases between. This CDR3 contains 15 residues. CDR3 loop: CASSSRLWGTTEAFF. As DNA, the CDR3 is TGTGCCAGCAGTTCTCGTCTGTGGGGTACCACTGAAGCTTTCTTT.

The rearrangement links TRBV27 to TRBJ2-1; no clear D gene. Trimming cost V 0 bases and J 8 bases, with 5 bases left between them. The CDR3 consists of 12 residues. The germline CDR1 and CDR2 sequences are MNHEY and SMNVEV (reference sequence). The DNA for the CDR3 is TGTGCCAGCAGTTTATCGCCCTATGAGCAGTTCTTC. This encodes CASSLSPYEQFF.

V gene TRBV5-6 combines with J gene TRBJ1-4; 8 bases line up with TRBD1. The J segment lost 6 bases and the V segment lost 0 bases, leaving 10 bases of the junction unmatched. This CDR3 region has 17 residues. Germline V CDR1 and CDR2: SGHDT, YYEEEE. CDR3 residues: CASSLEGTGGSHEKLFF. The CDR3 DNA reads as TGTGCCAGCAGCTTGGAGGGAACAGGGGGTAGTCATGAAAAACTGTTTTTT.

The chain carries TRBV7-9 and TRBJ1-2, with 7 positions matching TRBD1. Unmatched junction bases numbered 10, after V lost 5 bases and J lost 4 bases. The CDR3 contains 15 residues. Germline V CDR1 and CDR2: SEHNR, FQNEAQ (reference sequence). The CDR3 DNA is TGTGCCAGCAGCCCTCAGGGGGGATCCCTCTATGGCTACACCTTC. Translating it yields CASSPQGGSLYGYTF.

The table lists this clone with a count of one. The chain carries TRBV7-9 and TRBJ2-7; 8 bases match TRBD2. CDR3 length equals 13 residues. Germline assignment: CDR1 SEHNR and CDR2 FQNEAQ (reference sequence). J gave up 7 bases and V 5 bases, and 7 bases lay outside the gene matches. The CDR3 coding sequence is TGTGCCAGCAGCCCCCCGGGAGGGTGGGAGCAGTACTTC. Protein product: CASSPPGGWEQYF.

The chain links TRBV27 to TRBJ1-2, with TRBD1 identical over 7 bases. Germline CDR1 MNHEY, CDR2 SMNVEV (reference sequence). V gave up 10 bases and J gave up 4 bases; unmatched junction bases: 3. The CDR3 sequence is 11 residues long. CDR3 residues: CATQGGYGYTF. CDR3 DNA: TGTGCCACCCAGGGGGGCTATGGCTACACCTTC.

This chain connects TRBV27 to TRBJ2-7; maybe TRBD2 (6 bases). There are 12 residues in the CDR3. Looked up from germline, CDR1 is MNHEY and CDR2 is SMNVEV (reference sequence). Trimming removed 10 bases at V and 4 bases at J, with 14 bases between. CDR3 region: CATRASGYEQYF. CDR3 DNA sequence: TGTGCCACAAGGGCGAGCGGGTACGAGCAGTACTTC.

V is TRBV27 and J is TRBJ2-1; D is tentatively TRBD1 or TRBD2 (5 bases each). The germline gives CDR1 MNHEY, CDR2 SMNVEV (reference sequence). The V gene lost 6 bases and the J gene lost 15 bases, with 18 bases spanning the gap. The CDR3 contains 12 residues. CDR3 protein: CASRSVGTSGFF. The CDR3 nucleotides are TGTGCCAGCAGATCCGTAGGGACCTCGGGGTTCTTC.

The chain uses TRBV7-9 and TRBJ1-2; D may be TRBD1 (5 bases). The CDR3 spans 13 residues. The germline CDR1 and CDR2 sequences are SEHNR and FQNEAQ (reference sequence). V was cut by 1 base and J by 6 bases, with 9 bases left in between. This chain's CDR3 is CASSLGQGNGYTF. Here the CDR3 DNA reads TGTGCCAGCAGCTTAGGGCAGGGTAATGGCTACACCTTC.

The gene calls are TRBV5-4 and TRBJ2-7, with D uncertain. Germline V gives CDR1 SGHNT, CDR2 YYREEE (reference sequence). V lost 0 bases and J lost 6, with 10 bases in between. The CDR3 is made up of 13 amino acids. The CDR3 is CASSLGGKVEQYF. For the CDR3, the DNA is TGTGCCAGCAGCTTGGGGGGAAAGGTCGAGCAGTACTTC.

The genes are TRBV5-1 and TRBJ2-2, with a possible D match to TRBD2 (6 bases). The V gene lost 2 bases and the J gene lost 1 base, with 9 bases spanning the gap. The V gene's germline CDR1 is SGHRS and CDR2 YFSETQ. This CDR3 contains 15 residues. CDR3 sequence reads: CASSFGGGNTGELFF. CDR3 sequence (DNA): TGCGCCAGCAGCTTCGGGGGTGGGAACACCGGGGAGCTGTTTTTT.

The chain uses TRBV7-6 and TRBJ1-2; tentative D call: TRBD1 (5 bases). The V gene's germline CDR1 is SGHVS and CDR2 FNYEAQ. This CDR3 has 15 residues. The V end was cut by 5 bases, the J end by 4 bases, with 17 bases between. CDR3 region: CASSPGAGRGYGYTF. As DNA, the CDR3 is TGTGCCAGCAGCCCCGGGGCGGGGCGCGGCTATGGCTACACCTTC.

The J gene is TRBJ2-1, the V gene TRBV14; 7 bases map to TRBD2. From germline, CDR1 is SGHDN and CDR2 FVKESK. With 5 bases clipped from V and 5 bases from J, the junction kept 9 bases outside the gene matches. The CDR3 runs 15 residues. In nucleotides, the CDR3 is TGTGCCAGCAGCGACGGGCTAGCGGCTCACAATGAGCAGTTCTTC. Protein: CASSDGLAAHNEQFF. The full variable domain, completed using reference TRBV14 and TRBJ2-1, is EAGVTQFPSHSVIEKGQTVTLRCDPISGHDNLYWYRRVMGKEIKFLLHFVKESKQDESGMPNNRFLAERTGGTYSTLKVQPAELEDSGVYFCASSDGLAAHNEQFFGPGTRLTVL.

This rearrangement joins TRBV11-1 to TRBJ2-2; maybe TRBD2 (6 bases). This CDR3 is built from 14 residues. The V gene lost 1 base and the J gene lost 5 bases, with 8 bases spanning the gap. CDR1 and CDR2 from the germline V gene are SGHAT and FQDESV (reference sequence). In DNA, the CDR3 is TGTGCCAGCAGCTTAGTAGCGGAAACCGGGGAGCTGTTTTTT. Translation gives CASSLVAETGELFF.

V is TRBV7-7 and J is TRBJ2-1; 10 bases map to TRBD1. Trimming removed 1 base from V and 10 bases from J; junction bases left unmatched: 4. The CDR3 runs 14 residues. CDR1 SSHAT and CDR2 FNYEAQ come from the germline V gene (reference sequence). The CDR3 loop is CASSLGTGGFEQFF. The DNA of the CDR3 is TGTGCCAGCAGCTTAGGGACAGGGGGATTCGAGCAGTTCTTC.

This clone showed up just a few times. The chain is built from TRBV10-3 and TRBJ2-7; the D call may be TRBD1 or TRBD2 (5 bases each). The CDR3 runs to 13 residues. V gave up 1 base and J gave up 5 bases, with 9 bases separating them. The germline gives CDR1 ENHRY, CDR2 SYGVKD. Here the CDR3 DNA reads TGTGCCATCAGTGAGTTGGGGGACCACGAGCAGTACTTC. This encodes CAISELGDHEQYF.

The V and J genes are TRBV6-5 and TRBJ2-5; D remains unclear. This CDR3 spans 15 amino acids. Germline CDR1 reads MNHEY; CDR2 reads SVGAGI. Trimming took off 6 bases at V and 2 bases at J, with 16 bases between the two ends. In nucleotides, the CDR3 is TGTGCCAGCAGCCAGCGTGTCGGGTCGCAAGAGACCCAGTACTTC. This encodes CASSQRVGSQETQYF.

The chain employs TRBV27 and TRBJ2-1; 12 bases map to TRBD2. Per germline, CDR1 MNHEY and CDR2 SMNVEV (reference sequence). With 5 bases clipped from V and 6 bases from J, the junction kept 5 bases outside the gene matches. The length of the CDR3 is 15 residues. In DNA, the CDR3 is TGTGCCAGCAGTCTAGCGGGGGGGCTATCCAATGAGCAGTTCTTC. Translation gives CASSLAGGLSNEQFF.